The rows below give T cell receptor beta chains drawn from one sample of a study of response to subunit inactivated influenza vaccine. TCRdb analysed the RT-PCR reads with MiXCR anew, one entry per CDR3 protein. The sample contains about 620,000 distinct CDR3 sequences, approximately 11% of which appear only once. The sample was also reused in another study, on T cells expressing NK-cell markers.

This material consisted of PBMCs from blood, taken on the day of vaccination. The receptors were gathered from a man aged 45-65 years who received an inactivated influenza vaccine. CDR3s include the opening cysteine and the closing phenylalanine or tryptophan. A D gene is named only where the DNA matches it firmly. Rows may omit the clone size; those that give it use once, few, many or a size class.

length	V	D	J	size	CDR3	DNA
15	TRBV4-3	NA	TRBJ2-1	many	CASSPGASFYNEQFF	TGCGCCAGCAGCCCGGGCGCTAGCTTTTACAATGAGCAGTTCTTC
11	TRBV29-1	NA	TRBJ2-1	few	CSVGRGGEQFF	TGCAGCGTTGGCAGGGGGGGTGAGCAGTTCTTC
14	TRBV9	NA	TRBJ2-7	few	CASKNNSLRYEQYF	TGTGCCAGCAAAAACAATAGCTTAAGGTACGAGCAGTACTTC
15	TRBV28	NA	TRBJ2-7	many	CASSKPRESSYEQYF	TGTGCCAGCAGTAAACCCAGGGAGAGCTCCTACGAGCAGTACTTC
15	TRBV7-9	NA	TRBJ2-2	NA	CASLSRESNTGELFF	TGTGCCAGCTTGTCAAGGGAGTCTAACACCGGGGAGCTGTTTTTT
11	TRBV20-1	TRBD2	TRBJ2-1	NA	CSTSGSYEQFF	TGCAGCACTAGCGGGAGCTATGAGCAGTTCTTC
14	TRBV3-1	NA	TRBJ1-6	NA	CASSQDRIFSPLHF	TGTGCCAGCAGCCAAGATAGGATTTTTTCACCCCTCCACTTT
17	TRBV4-3	NA	TRBJ2-7	few	CASSQGVWQAEGYEQYF	TGCGCCAGCAGCCAAGGGGTCTGGCAGGCGGAGGGCTACGAGCAGTACTTC
14	TRBV20-1	TRBD2	TRBJ2-5	NA	CSANPKGLKETQYF	TGCAGTGCTAATCCTAAGGGACTAAAAGAGACCCAGTACTTC
17	TRBV12-3/TRBV12-4	TRBD2	TRBJ2-1	NA	CASSNLGLAGKRDEQFF	TGTGCCAGCAGTAACCTCGGACTAGCGGGAAAACGGGATGAGCAGTTCTTC
12	TRBV30	NA	TRBJ2-7	NA	CAWMTSTYEQYF	TGTGCCTGGATGACCTCCACCTACGAGCAGTACTTC
15	TRBV6-5	NA	TRBJ2-7	many	CASSYDSRSSYEQYF	TGTGCCAGCAGTTACGACAGTAGGAGCTCCTACGAGCAGTACTTC
14	TRBV11-2	NA	TRBJ2-3	NA	CASSLVGITDTQYF	TGTGCCAGCAGCTTAGTGGGGATCACAGATACGCAGTATTTT
17	TRBV4-1	TRBD1	TRBJ1-4	few	CASSQDLGVGQGEKLFF	TGCGCCAGCAGCCAAGATCTTGGGGTGGGACAGGGGGAAAAACTGTTTTTT
15	TRBV19	NA	TRBJ1-6	NA	CASSEPGMGDSPLHF	TGTGCCAGTAGTGAACCGGGGATGGGGGATTCACCCCTCCACTTT
14	TRBV9	TRBD1	TRBJ1-2	few	CASSRTGGLGGYTF	TGTGCCAGCAGCCGGACAGGGGGCTTAGGTGGCTACACCTTC
14	TRBV18	TRBD1	TRBJ1-6	NA	CASSTTGKDSPLHF	TGTGCCAGCTCGACGACAGGGAAGGATTCACCCCTCCACTTT
15	TRBV23-1	TRBD1	TRBJ1-4	NA	CASSPRQGAGEKLFF	TGCGCCAGCAGTCCACGACAGGGGGCTGGAGAAAAACTGTTTTTT
16	TRBV6-2/TRBV6-3	TRBD1	TRBJ1-1	many	CASSRRTGWSSTEAFF	TGTGCCAGCAGTAGGAGGACAGGGTGGAGTAGCACTGAAGCTTTCTTT
14	TRBV5-1	NA	TRBJ1-1	many	CASSLGEIGIEAFF	TGCGCCAGCAGCTTAGGGGAAATAGGGATTGAAGCTTTCTTT
12	TRBV12-3/TRBV12-4	NA	TRBJ2-1	many	CASGRPFNEQFF	TGTGCCAGCGGACGCCCTTTCAATGAGCAGTTCTTC
11	TRBV20-1	NA	TRBJ2-1	many	CSASRGNEQFF	TGCAGTGCTAGCCGAGGGAATGAGCAGTTCTTC
12	TRBV5-1	TRBD1	TRBJ2-7	many	CASSGQGYEQYF	TGTGCCAGCAGTGGACAGGGCTACGAGCAGTACTTC
14	TRBV28	NA	TRBJ2-1	NA	CASNLPSGDNEQFF	TGTGCCAGCAACCTTCCGTCCGGGGACAATGAGCAGTTCTTC
13	TRBV2	NA	TRBJ2-1	many	CASCLESYNEQFF	TGTGCCAGCTGTTTGGAGTCCTACAATGAGCAGTTCTTC
13	TRBV6-2/TRBV6-3	NA	TRBJ2-1	few	CASLDLLNNEQFF	TGTGCCAGCCTCGATCTTCTCAACAATGAGCAGTTCTTC
16	TRBV6-2/TRBV6-3	TRBD2	TRBJ2-1	few	CASSYSSRGRGDEQFF	TGTGCCAGCAGTTACTCGTCAAGGGGACGGGGGGATGAGCAGTTCTTC
14	TRBV5-1	NA	TRBJ2-2	few	CASSLLDRNGELFF	TGCGCCAGCAGCTTACTGGACCGAAACGGGGAGCTGTTTTTT
12	TRBV5-6	TRBD1	TRBJ2-3	many	CASSIGQADPYF	TGTGCCAGCAGCATCGGACAGGCCGACCCGTATTTT
12	TRBV7-9	NA	TRBJ2-1	NA	CASSLSPYEQFF	TGTGCCAGCAGCTTGTCGCCGTATGAGCAGTTCTTC
12	TRBV5-1	NA	TRBJ1-1	NA	CASSVKGTEAFF	TGCGCCAGCAGTGTCAAGGGGACTGAAGCTTTCTTT
14	TRBV7-2	TRBD1	TRBJ2-7	few	CASSSRTGGYEQYF	TGTGCCAGCAGCTCCCGGACAGGGGGCTACGAGCAGTACTTC
15	TRBV5-1	NA	TRBJ2-1	NA	CASSLGSSGQGEQFF	TGCGCCAGCAGCTTGGGTAGCAGCGGGCAGGGTGAGCAGTTCTTC
14	TRBV20-1	NA	TRBJ1-2	NA	CSAPLITGAGGYTF	TGCAGTGCTCCTCTCATAACAGGCGCCGGGGGCTACACCTTC
16	TRBV5-1	NA	TRBJ2-3	NA	CASSFPRDRVTDTQYF	TGCGCCAGCAGCTTTCCGCGGGACAGAGTCACAGATACGCAGTATTTT
14	TRBV29-1	NA	TRBJ1-1	NA	CSVVKDTENTEAFF	TGCAGCGTTGTCAAGGACACCGAGAACACTGAAGCTTTCTTT
15	TRBV4-1	NA	TRBJ2-7	NA	CASSQEVTVTYEQYF	TGCGCCAGCAGCCAAGAAGTGACCGTCACCTACGAGCAGTACTTC
15	TRBV7-3	NA	TRBJ2-1	NA	CASSSTPFFGGEQFF	TGTGCCAGCAGCTCCACCCCCTTTTTCGGCGGTGAGCAGTTCTTC
14	TRBV20-1	NA	TRBJ2-3	few	CSAPRQSSTDTQYF	TGCAGTGCACCGAGACAGTCTAGCACAGATACGCAGTATTTT
14	TRBV6-5	NA	TRBJ1-1	few	CASSYSKRFTEAFF	TGTGCCAGCAGTTACTCGAAGAGGTTCACTGAAGCTTTCTTT